This T cell receptor (beta chain) was obtained from a study of T-cell reconstitution after alpha-beta-depleted transplantation in children. Only a few counts were recorded for this clonotype. Its antigen is not known. Study results and caveats: It was surviving recipient T cells and thymic progenitors that gave some patients high TCRbeta diversity at day 60. As was reported, about two months after transplant, alpha-beta T cells came from several hundred expanded graft clones. Diversity and T-cell counts at one year after transplant derived mostly from new T cells.

It was with unique molecular identifiers that the TCRbeta library was prepared. TCRdb independently ran MiXCR on the PCR reads; one entry per CDR3 protein. The sample lists 300,000 to 350,000 distinct CDR3 sequences, roughly 21% occurring once. Germline CDR1 reads SGHAT; CDR2 reads FQNNGV. The CDR3 totals 15 residues. V lost 2 bases and J lost 10; bases outside the gene matches: 10. Material: PBMCs, mostly from graft donor cells, obtained 180 days after TCRalphabeta/CD19-depleted stem cell transplant. The sequence derives from a male patient younger than 18 who had a stem cell transplant for acute lymphoblastic leukemia, so the T cells may come from the graft donor. The V and J genes are TRBV11-2 and TRBJ2-1, with 8 bases that match TRBD2. The CDR3 region is CASSLPGGRFREQFF. CDR3 in DNA: TGTGCCAGCAGCTTACCTGGCGGGAGGTTTCGGGAGCAGTTCTTC.